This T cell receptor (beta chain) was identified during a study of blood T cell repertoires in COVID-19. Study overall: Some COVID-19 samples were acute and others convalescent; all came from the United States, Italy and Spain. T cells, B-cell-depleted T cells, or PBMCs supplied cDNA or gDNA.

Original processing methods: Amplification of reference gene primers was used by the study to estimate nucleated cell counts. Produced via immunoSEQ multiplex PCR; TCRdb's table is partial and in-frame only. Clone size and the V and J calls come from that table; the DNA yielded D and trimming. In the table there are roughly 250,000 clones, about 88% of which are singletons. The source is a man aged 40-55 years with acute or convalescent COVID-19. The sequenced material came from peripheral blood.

Here the CDR3 reads CASSPGIGAGEEKLFF. Written as DNA, the CDR3 is TGTGCCAGCAGCCCTGGTATAGGGGCAGGCGAAGAAAAACTGTTTTTT. The chain links TRBV5-5 to TRBJ1-4, with a possible D match to TRBD1 (5 bases). The CDR3 is 16 residues long. The germline V gene encodes CDR1 SGHKS and CDR2 YYEKEE (reference sequence). V gave up 4 bases and J gave up 8 bases, with 21 bases separating them. The full variable domain, completed using reference TRBV5-5 and TRBJ1-4, is DAGVTQSPTHLIKTRGQQVTLRCSPISGHKSVSWYQQVLGQGPQFIFQYYEKEERGRGNFPDRFSARQFPNYSSELNVNALLLGDSALYLCASSPGIGAGEEKLFFGSGTQLSVL.